The TCR beta chain described here comes from a study of T cell responses to AZD1222 COVID-19 vaccine. The data were produced by immunoSEQ multiplex PCR, yet TCRdb's version contains in-frame clones alone and is incomplete. The data hold some 200,000 clones, with roughly 92% observed a single time. Germline V gene sequence: CDR1 SEHNR, CDR2 FQNEAQ (reference sequence). The CDR3 runs to 15 residues. J lost 1 base, V lost 5 bases, and 2 bases had no gene match. A remark on this clone: Its antigen is currently unknown.

Broader study findings: Spike-specific TCR depth and breadth grew after two AZD1222 doses. Nearly half of the spike-specific TCRs reportedly recognize variant regions that carry no mutations.

The V call is TRBV7-9, the J call TRBJ2-1; 10 bases are a match to TRBD2. Sequenced material: peripheral blood, taken 28 days after the second AZD1222 dose. The origin of this receptor is an adult who received the AZD1222 COVID-19 vaccine. In nucleotides, the CDR3 is TGTGCCAGCAGCCCACTAGCGGGATCCTACAATGAGCAGTTCTTC. This sequence encodes CASSPLAGSYNEQFF.